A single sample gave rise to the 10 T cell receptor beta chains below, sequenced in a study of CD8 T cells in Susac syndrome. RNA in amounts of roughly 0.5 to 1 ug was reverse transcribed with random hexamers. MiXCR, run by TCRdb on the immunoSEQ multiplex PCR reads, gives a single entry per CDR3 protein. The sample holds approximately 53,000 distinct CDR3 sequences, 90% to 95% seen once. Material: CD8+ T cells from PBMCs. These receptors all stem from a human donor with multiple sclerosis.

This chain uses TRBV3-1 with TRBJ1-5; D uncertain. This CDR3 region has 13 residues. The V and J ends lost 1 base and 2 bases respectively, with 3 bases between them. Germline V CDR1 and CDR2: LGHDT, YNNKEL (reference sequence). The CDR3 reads CASSQGGNQPQHF. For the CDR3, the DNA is TGTGCCAGCAGCCAAGGTGGCAATCAGCCCCAGCATTTT.

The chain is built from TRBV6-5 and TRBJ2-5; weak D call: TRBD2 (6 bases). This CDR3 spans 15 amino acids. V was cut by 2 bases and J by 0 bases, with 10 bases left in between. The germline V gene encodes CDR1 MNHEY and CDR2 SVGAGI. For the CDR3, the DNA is TGTGCCAGCAGTTACACCGGGAGCAACCAAGAGACCCAGTACTTC. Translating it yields CASSYTGSNQETQYF.

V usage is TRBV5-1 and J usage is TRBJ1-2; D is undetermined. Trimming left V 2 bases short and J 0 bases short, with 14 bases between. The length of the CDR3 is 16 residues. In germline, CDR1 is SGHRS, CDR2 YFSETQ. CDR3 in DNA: TGCGCCAGCAGCTTCCTAGTGGGGTCCACTAACTATGGCTACACCTTC. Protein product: CASSFLVGSTNYGYTF.

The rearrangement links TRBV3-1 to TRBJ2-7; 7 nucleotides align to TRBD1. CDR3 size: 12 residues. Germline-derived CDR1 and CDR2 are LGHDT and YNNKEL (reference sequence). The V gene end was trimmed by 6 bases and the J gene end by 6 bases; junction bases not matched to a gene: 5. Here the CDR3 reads CASSRQGREQYF. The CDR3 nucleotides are TGTGCCAGCAGTCGACAGGGTCGCGAGCAGTACTTC.

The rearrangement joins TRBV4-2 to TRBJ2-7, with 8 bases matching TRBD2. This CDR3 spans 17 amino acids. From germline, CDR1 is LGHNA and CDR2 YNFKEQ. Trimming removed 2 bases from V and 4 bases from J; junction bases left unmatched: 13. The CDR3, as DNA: TGTGCCAGCAGCCAACCGGGAATAGCGGGGAACGAATACGAGCAGTACTTC. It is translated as CASSQPGIAGNEYEQYF.

The CDR3 DNA sequence: TGTGCCAGCGGGGCGGGGGCCTGGGATGAAAAACTGTTTTTT. This gives the protein CASGAGAWDEKLFF. The gene calls are TRBV5-6 and TRBJ1-4; D perhaps matches TRBD1 (6 bases). Germline values: CDR1 SGHDT, CDR2 YYEEEE. The V end was cut by 7 bases, the J end by 6 bases, with 16 bases between. The CDR3 sequence is 14 residues long.

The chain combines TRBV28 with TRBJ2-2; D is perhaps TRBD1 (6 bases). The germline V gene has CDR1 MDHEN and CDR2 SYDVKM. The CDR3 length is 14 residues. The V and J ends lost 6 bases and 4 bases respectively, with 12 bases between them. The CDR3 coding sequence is TGTGCCAGCAGCCAAACAGGGAGCACCGGGGAGCTGTTTTTT. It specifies CASSQTGSTGELFF.

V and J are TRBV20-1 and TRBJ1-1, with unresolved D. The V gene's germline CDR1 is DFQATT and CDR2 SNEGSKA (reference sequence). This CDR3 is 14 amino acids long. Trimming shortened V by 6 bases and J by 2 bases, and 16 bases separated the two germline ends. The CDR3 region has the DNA TGCAGTGCCAACCCTCTTGGCACCAACACTGAAGCTTTCTTT. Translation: CSANPLGTNTEAFF.

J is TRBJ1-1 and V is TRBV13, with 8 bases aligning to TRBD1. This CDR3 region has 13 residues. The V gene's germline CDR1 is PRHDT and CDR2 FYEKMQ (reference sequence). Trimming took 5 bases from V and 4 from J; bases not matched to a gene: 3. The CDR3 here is CASSPTGGTEAFF. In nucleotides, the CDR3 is TGTGCCAGCAGCCCTACAGGGGGCACTGAAGCTTTCTTT.

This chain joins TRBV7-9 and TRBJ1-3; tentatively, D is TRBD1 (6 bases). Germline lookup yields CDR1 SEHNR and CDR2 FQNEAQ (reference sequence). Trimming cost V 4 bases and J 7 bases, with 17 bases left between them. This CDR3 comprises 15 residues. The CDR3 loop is CASSSRTEWPNTIYF. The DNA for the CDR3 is TGTGCCAGCAGCTCACGGACAGAATGGCCGAACACCATATATTTT.